The rows below give T cell receptor beta chains drawn from one sample of a study of response to subunit inactivated influenza vaccine. One entry per CDR3 protein results from TCRdb running MiXCR on the RT-PCR reads. The table has fewer than 650,000 distinct CDR3 sequences, approximately 12% seen once; the top ten hold about 12%. Sequences were derived from PBMCs from blood, sampled around seven weeks after vaccination. These receptors came from a man aged 50 or older who received an inactivated influenza vaccine. Both conserved end residues are part of each CDR3. For some rows the clone size is stated as once, few or many, or as a class when expanded; others skip it.

clone size: few; J gene: TRBJ1-1; V gene: TRBV7-9; CDR3 protein: CASSLGDRKNTEAFF
clone size: few; J gene: TRBJ2-7; V gene: TRBV28; CDR3 protein: CASGGLAHNSYEQYF
clone size: .; J gene: TRBJ2-2; V gene: TRBV10-3; CDR3 protein: CAIRVQGHQNTGELFF
clone size: .; J gene: TRBJ2-7; V gene: TRBV7-6; CDR3 protein: CASSFFSSGGSYEQYF
clone size: .; J gene: TRBJ2-7; V gene: TRBV5-1; CDR3 protein: CASSLGRDRGLYEQYF
clone size: few; J gene: TRBJ2-1; V gene: TRBV7-9; CDR3 protein: CASSFLTLQGEHEQFF
clone size: many; J gene: TRBJ2-6; V gene: TRBV12-3/TRBV12-4; CDR3 protein: CASSSEGAGANVLTF
clone size: .; J gene: TRBJ1-1; V gene: TRBV7-2; CDR3 protein: CASSRGGAGNTEAFF
clone size: many; J gene: TRBJ1-3; V gene: TRBV6-6; CDR3 protein: CASSTGVGNTIYF
clone size: .; J gene: TRBJ2-7; V gene: TRBV9; CDR3 protein: CASSSSSSGRGPYEQYF
clone size: .; J gene: TRBJ1-5; V gene: TRBV19; CDR3 protein: CASSPSNSNQPQHF
clone size: .; J gene: TRBJ2-3; V gene: TRBV3-1; CDR3 protein: CASSHGLRTDTQYF
clone size: .; J gene: TRBJ2-5; V gene: TRBV11-2; CDR3 protein: CASSLNSERAQYF
clone size: many; J gene: TRBJ2-2; V gene: TRBV15; CDR3 protein: CATSRDLGGAGELFF
clone size: .; J gene: TRBJ2-3; V gene: TRBV6-1; CDR3 protein: CAGRPIAGITDTQYF
clone size: many; J gene: TRBJ2-2; V gene: TRBV12-3/TRBV12-4; CDR3 protein: CASSTNRGLDGELFF
clone size: .; J gene: TRBJ2-7; V gene: TRBV7-2; CDR3 protein: CASSFSYYEQYF
clone size: many; J gene: TRBJ1-3; V gene: TRBV5-1; CDR3 protein: CASSLRPESGNTIYF
clone size: .; J gene: TRBJ2-7; V gene: TRBV28; CDR3 protein: CASSLSEILPSYEQYF
clone size: few; J gene: TRBJ1-6; V gene: TRBV12-3/TRBV12-4; CDR3 protein: CASSLALRASPLHF
clone size: few; J gene: TRBJ2-1; V gene: TRBV20-1; CDR3 protein: CSARTSFGYEQFF
clone size: many; J gene: TRBJ2-7; V gene: TRBV9; CDR3 protein: CASSVGGGGSYEQYF
clone size: .; J gene: TRBJ2-3; V gene: TRBV4-3; CDR3 protein: CASSQNPGSTDTQYF
clone size: .; J gene: TRBJ2-7; V gene: TRBV7-2; CDR3 protein: CASSYFTTGTGQYEQYF
clone size: many; J gene: TRBJ2-7; V gene: TRBV28; CDR3 protein: CASSAGALDEQYF
clone size: .; J gene: TRBJ1-1; V gene: TRBV20-1; CDR3 protein: CSARAQGLGEAFF
clone size: .; J gene: TRBJ2-7; V gene: TRBV7-9; CDR3 protein: CASRDSGTFPYEQYF
clone size: .; J gene: TRBJ2-7; V gene: TRBV10-3; CDR3 protein: CAISDFGLFEQYF
clone size: many; J gene: TRBJ1-1; V gene: TRBV5-1; CDR3 protein: CASSLVRGGSTEAFF
clone size: few; J gene: TRBJ2-3; V gene: TRBV9; CDR3 protein: CASSALTSGRHTDTQYF
clone size: .; J gene: TRBJ1-2; V gene: TRBV12-3/TRBV12-4; CDR3 protein: CASKPVNYGYTF
clone size: .; J gene: TRBJ2-1; V gene: TRBV11-2; CDR3 protein: CASSLILAGGPGNEQFF
clone size: .; J gene: TRBJ1-1; V gene: TRBV5-1; CDR3 protein: CASSLDLGGTEAFF
clone size: .; J gene: TRBJ2-5; V gene: TRBV28; CDR3 protein: CASSPQETGKTQYF
clone size: .; J gene: TRBJ2-7; V gene: TRBV6-5; CDR3 protein: CASSYSWDESYEQYF
clone size: .; J gene: TRBJ2-7; V gene: TRBV14; CDR3 protein: CASSQATGDTYEQYF
clone size: few; J gene: TRBJ2-1; V gene: TRBV6-2/TRBV6-3; CDR3 protein: CASSFTGIEQFF
clone size: .; J gene: TRBJ2-4; V gene: TRBV30; CDR3 protein: CAWSVYGQNIQYF
clone size: few; J gene: TRBJ2-1; V gene: TRBV5-1; CDR3 protein: CASSSMTSGRGHEQFF
clone size: .; J gene: TRBJ2-1; V gene: TRBV7-2; CDR3 protein: CASSRRTSGGNEQFF
clone size: many; J gene: TRBJ2-1; V gene: TRBV24-1; CDR3 protein: CATSDLASGNEQFF
clone size: many; J gene: TRBJ2-1; V gene: TRBV5-5; CDR3 protein: CASSLVAGSYNEQFF
clone size: .; J gene: TRBJ2-7; V gene: TRBV5-1; CDR3 protein: CASSLNSGAYEQYF